These T cell receptor beta chains were read from a single sample in a study of cytomegalovirus exposure and HLA in healthy donors. Only in-frame clones appear in the TCRdb table, and some are missing; sequencing was by immunoSEQ multiplex PCR. The sample includes roughly 100,000 clones, 75% to 85% seen only once; the top ten take under 13%. Specimen: PBMCs. These receptors all come from a woman under 30 in good health and CMV-seropositive. CDR3s leave out the opening cysteine and the closing phenylalanine or tryptophan. A D gene is named only where the DNA matches it firmly. Size is stated for part of the rows, as once, few or many counts, or as a class when the clone is expanded.

clone_size	d_call	v_call	cdr3_aa
.	.	TRBV15	ATSRGGTGGQPQH
.	TRBD2	TRBV5-6	ASSLSRLATSEQF
medium-sized	TRBD1	TRBV7-9	ASSFRDRGGYEQY
.	.	TRBV19	ASSTGETQY
.	.	TRBV6-6	AVLYDRYTDTQY
.	.	TRBV29-1	SVGTGRVTEAF
.	TRBD1	TRBV2	ASSRQGAGTGELF
.	.	TRBV5-1	ASSPRQDNSPLH
.	.	TRBV6-6	ASSYPGQGYH
.	TRBD2	TRBV19	ASTLAGAGTSEQF
.	.	TRBV7-6	ASSSGQGGLNNEQF
.	TRBD1	TRBV5-1	ASSSWTGSQETQY
.	.	TRBV7-9	ASSFEGGDEAF
few	TRBD2	TRBV29-1	SVAGTSGADTQY
.	TRBD2	TRBV27	ASSPGLAGSYEQY
.	.	TRBV6-5	ASIPGLGNTIY
few	TRBD2	TRBV19	ASSSPGLADTQY
.	.	TRBV15	ATKPSGLNFEKLF
.	TRBD2	TRBV4-1	ASSHGVAGGFYNEQF
.	.	TRBV28	ASSLPTDTQY
.	TRBD2	TRBV5-4	ASSLGTSGSDTQY
.	.	TRBV7-3	ASSLSVGLGTGELF
.	.	TRBV2	ASSGKRGDTQY
.	.	TRBV7-9	ASSLAGTYNEQF
once	.	TRBV5-1	ASSSVRGSGNEQF
once	TRBD1	TRBV2	ASSKDRVGEQY
.	TRBD1	TRBV5-1	ASSLGRTGHYEQY
.	TRBD2	TRBV7-9	ASSTRTSGSDEQF
few	.	TRBV2	ASSGSYNSPLH
.	.	TRBV27	ASSLDWVTGELF
few	.	TRBV28	ASSSGTTLYEQY
.	.	TRBV21-1	ASPTTTPHYEQY
.	.	TRBV27	ASSLGPSRVYGYT
.	.	TRBV5-8	ASSLAPGYLTGELF
.	.	TRBV19	ASSRPGRTEAF
.	.	TRBV6-6	ATQSGSGGYEQY
.	TRBD2	TRBV7-9	ASRPTSGRGGSNEQF
few	.	TRBV6-5	ASSPWRGSTIY
.	.	TRBV9	ASSVARAPGELF